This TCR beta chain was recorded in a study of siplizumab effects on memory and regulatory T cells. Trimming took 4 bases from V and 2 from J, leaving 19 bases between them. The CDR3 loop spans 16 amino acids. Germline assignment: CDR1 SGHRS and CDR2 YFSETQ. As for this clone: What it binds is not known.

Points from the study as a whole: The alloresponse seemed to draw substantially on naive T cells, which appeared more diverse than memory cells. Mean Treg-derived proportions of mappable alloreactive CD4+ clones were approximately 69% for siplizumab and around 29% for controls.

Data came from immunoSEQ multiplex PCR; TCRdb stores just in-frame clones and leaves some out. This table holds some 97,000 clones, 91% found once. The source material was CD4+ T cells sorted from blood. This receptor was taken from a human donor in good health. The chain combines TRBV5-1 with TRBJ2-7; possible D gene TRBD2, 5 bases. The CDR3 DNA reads TGCGCCAGCAGCCGCCCAGGTGGCTCGGGGACCTACGAGCAGTACTTC. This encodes CASSRPGGSGTYEQYF. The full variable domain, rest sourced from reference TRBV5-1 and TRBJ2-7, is KAGVTQTPRYLIKTRGQQVTLSCSPISGHRSVSWYQQTPGQGLQFLFEYFSETQRNKGNFPGRFSGRQFSNSRSEMNVSTLELGDSALYLCASSRPGGSGTYEQYFGPGTRLTVT.